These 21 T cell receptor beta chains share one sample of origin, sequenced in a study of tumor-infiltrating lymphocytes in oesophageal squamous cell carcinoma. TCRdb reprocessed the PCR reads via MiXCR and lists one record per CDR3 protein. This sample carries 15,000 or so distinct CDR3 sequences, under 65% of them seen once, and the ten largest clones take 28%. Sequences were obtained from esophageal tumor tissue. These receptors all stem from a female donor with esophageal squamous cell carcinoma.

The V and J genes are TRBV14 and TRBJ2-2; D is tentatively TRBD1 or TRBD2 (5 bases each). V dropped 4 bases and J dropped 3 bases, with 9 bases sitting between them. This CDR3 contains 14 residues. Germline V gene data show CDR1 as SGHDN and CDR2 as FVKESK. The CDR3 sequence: CASSPGPYTGELFF. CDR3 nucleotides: TGTGCCAGCAGCCCGGGACCGTACACCGGGGAGCTGTTTTTT.

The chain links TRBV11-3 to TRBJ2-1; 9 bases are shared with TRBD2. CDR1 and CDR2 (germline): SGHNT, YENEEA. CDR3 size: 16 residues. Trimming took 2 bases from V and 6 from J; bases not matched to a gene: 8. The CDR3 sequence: CASSLRASGIFNEQFF. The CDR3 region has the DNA TGTGCCAGCAGCTTAAGAGCTAGCGGGATTTTCAATGAGCAGTTCTTC. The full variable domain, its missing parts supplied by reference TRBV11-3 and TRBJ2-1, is EAGVVQSPRYKIIEKKQPVAFWCNPISGHNTLYWYLQNLGQGPELLIRYENEEAVDDSQLPKDRFSAERLKGVDSTLKIQPAELGDSAVYLCASSLRASGIFNEQFFGPGTRLTVL.

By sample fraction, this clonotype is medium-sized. DNA of the CDR3: TGTGCCAGCAGACTACAGATCAGGGTCAACTATGGCTACACCTTC. Translation: CASRLQIRVNYGYTF. This chain connects TRBV6-1 to TRBJ1-2, with a weak D call TRBD1 (5 bases). CDR1 and CDR2 from the germline V gene are MNHNS and SASEGT. The ends were cut back, 6 bases at V and 2 bases at J, with 16 bases in the middle. This CDR3 spans 15 amino acids.

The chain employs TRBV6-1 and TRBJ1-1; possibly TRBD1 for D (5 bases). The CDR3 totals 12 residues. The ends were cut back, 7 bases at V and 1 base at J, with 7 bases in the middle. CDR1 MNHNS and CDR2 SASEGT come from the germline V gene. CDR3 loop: CASTTGNTEAFF. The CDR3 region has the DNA TGTGCCAGCACCACAGGGAACACTGAAGCTTTCTTT.

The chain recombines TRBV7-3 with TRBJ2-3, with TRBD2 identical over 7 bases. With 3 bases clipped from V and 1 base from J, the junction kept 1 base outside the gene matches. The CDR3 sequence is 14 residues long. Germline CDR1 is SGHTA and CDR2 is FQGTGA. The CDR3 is CASSLSGGTDTQYF. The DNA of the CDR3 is TGTGCCAGCAGCTTGAGCGGGGGCACAGATACGCAGTATTTT. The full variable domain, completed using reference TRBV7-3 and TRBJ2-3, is GAGVSQTPSNKVTEKGKYVELRCDPISGHTALYWYRQSLGQGPEFLIYFQGTGAADDSGLPNDRFFAVRPEGSVSTLKIQRTERGDSAVYLCASSLSGGTDTQYFGPGTRLTVL.

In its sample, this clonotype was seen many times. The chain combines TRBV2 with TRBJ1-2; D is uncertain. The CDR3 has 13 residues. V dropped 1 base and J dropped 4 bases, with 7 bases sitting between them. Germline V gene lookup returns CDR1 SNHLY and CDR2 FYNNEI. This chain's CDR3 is CASSEGITYGYTF. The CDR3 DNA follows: TGTGCCAGCAGTGAAGGAATAACCTATGGCTACACCTTC.

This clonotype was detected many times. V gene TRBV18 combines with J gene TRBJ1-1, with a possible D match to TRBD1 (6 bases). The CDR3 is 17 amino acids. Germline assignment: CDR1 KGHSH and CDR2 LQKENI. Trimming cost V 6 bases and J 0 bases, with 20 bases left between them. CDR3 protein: CASSLYGTTIMNTEAFF. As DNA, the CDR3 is TGTGCCAGCTCGCTATACGGGACAACGATCATGAACACTGAAGCTTTCTTT.

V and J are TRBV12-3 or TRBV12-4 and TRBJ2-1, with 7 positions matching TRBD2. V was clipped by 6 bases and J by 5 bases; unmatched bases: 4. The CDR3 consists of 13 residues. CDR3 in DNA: TGTGCCAGCAGACCTAGCGGTAACAATGAGCAGTTCTTC. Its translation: CASRPSGNNEQFF.

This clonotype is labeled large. CDR3 DNA: TGTGCCAGCAGCTTATTGGGACTAGCGGGGAAAGAGACCCAGTACTTC. It encodes CASSLLGLAGKETQYF. V is TRBV7-9 and J is TRBJ2-5, with TRBD2 identical over 13 bases. CDR3 size: 16 residues. The V and J ends lost 2 bases and 3 bases, in that order; junction bases with no gene match: 3. Germline CDR1 is SEHNR and CDR2 is FQNEAQ (reference sequence).

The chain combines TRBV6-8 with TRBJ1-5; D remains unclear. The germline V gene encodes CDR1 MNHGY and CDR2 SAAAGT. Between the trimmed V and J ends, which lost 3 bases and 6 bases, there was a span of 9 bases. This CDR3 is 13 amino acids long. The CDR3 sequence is CASSYDGFQPQHF. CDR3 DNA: TGTGCCAGCAGTTATGATGGGTTTCAGCCCCAGCATTTT.

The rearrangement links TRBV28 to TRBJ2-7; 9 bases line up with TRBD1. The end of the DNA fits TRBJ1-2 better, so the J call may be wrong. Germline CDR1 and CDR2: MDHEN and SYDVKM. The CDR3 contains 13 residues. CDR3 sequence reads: CASKTGGMNGYTF. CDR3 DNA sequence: TGTGCCAGCAAGACAGGGGGAATGAATGGCTACACCTTC.

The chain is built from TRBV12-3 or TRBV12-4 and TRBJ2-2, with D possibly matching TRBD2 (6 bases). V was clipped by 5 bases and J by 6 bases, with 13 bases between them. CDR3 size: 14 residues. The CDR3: CASSTGLQSGELFF. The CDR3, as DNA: TGTGCCAGCAGTACCGGACTACAATCCGGGGAGCTGTTTTTT.

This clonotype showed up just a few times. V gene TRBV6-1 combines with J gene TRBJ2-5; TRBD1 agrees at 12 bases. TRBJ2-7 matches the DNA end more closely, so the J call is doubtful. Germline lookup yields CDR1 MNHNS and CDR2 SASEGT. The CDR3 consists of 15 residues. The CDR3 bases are TGTGCCAGCAGTCCCCCGGGACAGGGGGCTTTCGAGCAGTACTTC. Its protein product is CASSPPGQGAFEQYF.

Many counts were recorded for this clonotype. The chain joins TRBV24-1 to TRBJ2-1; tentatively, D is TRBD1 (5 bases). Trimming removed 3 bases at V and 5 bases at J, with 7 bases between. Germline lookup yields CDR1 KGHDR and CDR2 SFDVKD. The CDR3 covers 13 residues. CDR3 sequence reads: CATSDPTDNEQFF. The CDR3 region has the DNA TGTGCCACCAGTGATCCGACAGACAATGAGCAGTTCTTC.

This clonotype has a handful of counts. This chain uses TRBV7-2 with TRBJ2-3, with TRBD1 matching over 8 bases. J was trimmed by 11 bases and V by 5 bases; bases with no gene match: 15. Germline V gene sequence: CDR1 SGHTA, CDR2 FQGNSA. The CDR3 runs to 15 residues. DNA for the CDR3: TGTGCCAGCAGCAAATCGGGACAGGCTTCCTACGAGCAGTATTTT. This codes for CASSKSGQASYEQYF.

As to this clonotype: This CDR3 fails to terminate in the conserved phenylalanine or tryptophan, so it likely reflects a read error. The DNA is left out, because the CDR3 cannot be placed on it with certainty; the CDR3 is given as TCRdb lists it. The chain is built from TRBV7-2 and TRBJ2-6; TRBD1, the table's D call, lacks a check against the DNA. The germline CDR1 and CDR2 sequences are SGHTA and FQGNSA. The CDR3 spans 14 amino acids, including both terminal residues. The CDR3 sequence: CASSKRGFGYTFGP.

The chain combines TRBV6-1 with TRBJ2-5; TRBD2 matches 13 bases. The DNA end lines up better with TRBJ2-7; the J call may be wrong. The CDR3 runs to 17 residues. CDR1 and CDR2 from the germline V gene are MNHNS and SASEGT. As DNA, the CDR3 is TGTGCCAGCAGTTCCACGGCCGGACTAGCGGGAGTTTACGAGCAGTACTTC. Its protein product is CASSSTAGLAGVYEQYF.

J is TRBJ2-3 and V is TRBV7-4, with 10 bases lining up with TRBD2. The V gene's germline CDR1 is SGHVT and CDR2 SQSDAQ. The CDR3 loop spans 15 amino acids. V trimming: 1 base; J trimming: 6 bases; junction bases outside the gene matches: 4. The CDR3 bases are TGTGCCAGCAGCTTAGTGCTAGCGGGAGCCGATACGCAGTATTTT. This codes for CASSLVLAGADTQYF.

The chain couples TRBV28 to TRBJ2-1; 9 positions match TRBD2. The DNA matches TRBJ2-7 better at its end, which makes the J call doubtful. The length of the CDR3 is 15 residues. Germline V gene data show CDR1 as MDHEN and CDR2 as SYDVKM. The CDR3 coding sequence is TGTGCCAGCAGCCGTATAGCGGGAGTGGGCTACGAGCAGTACTTC. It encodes CASSRIAGVGYEQYF.

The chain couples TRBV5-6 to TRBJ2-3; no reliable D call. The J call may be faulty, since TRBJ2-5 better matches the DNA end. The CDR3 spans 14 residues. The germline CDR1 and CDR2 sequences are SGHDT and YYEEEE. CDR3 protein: CASSLVRDQETQYF. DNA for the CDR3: TGTGCCAGCAGCTTGGTAAGAGACCAAGAGACCCAGTACTTC.

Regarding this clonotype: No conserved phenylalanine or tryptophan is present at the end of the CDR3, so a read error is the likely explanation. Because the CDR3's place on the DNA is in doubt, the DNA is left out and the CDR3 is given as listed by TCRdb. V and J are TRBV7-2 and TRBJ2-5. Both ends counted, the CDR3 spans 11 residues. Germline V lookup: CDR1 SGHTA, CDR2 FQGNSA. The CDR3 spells CASSLRVVSSL.